Below are 32 T cell receptor beta chains sequenced from a single sample in a study of identifying expanded T cells in peripheral blood. The assay was immunoSEQ multiplex PCR, and TCRdb's table has in-frame clones only and misses some. The table has around 120,000 clones, roughly 90% seen once. Sample: blood. The receptors stem from a person aged 18 to 70 in good health.

The rearrangement links TRBV7-2 to TRBJ2-3, with D unclear. V lost 3 bases to trimming and J lost 4 bases, with 8 bases between them. The germline CDR1 and CDR2 sequences are SGHTA and FQGNSA. The CDR3 totals 13 residues. CDR3 region: CASSFLNPDTQYF. The CDR3 DNA reads TGTGCCAGCAGCTTCTTAAACCCAGATACGCAGTATTTT.

The chain links TRBV11-2 to TRBJ2-5; 8 bases map to TRBD2. The J segment lost 3 bases and the V segment lost 5 bases, leaving 8 bases of the junction unmatched. Germline V CDR1 and CDR2: SGHAT, FQNNGV. The CDR3 covers 15 residues. This CDR3 is CASSRGLGGEETQYF. CDR3 nucleotides: TGTGCCAGCAGCCGGGGACTAGGGGGGGAAGAGACCCAGTACTTC.

In its sample, this clone was seen a few times. This chain uses TRBV10-2 with TRBJ2-5; 13 positions agree with TRBD2. Unmatched junction bases numbered 5, after V lost 6 bases and J lost 4 bases. The CDR3 has 15 amino acids. Looked up from germline, CDR1 is WSHSY and CDR2 is SAAADI. CDR3 in amino acids: CASSGLAGAGETQYF. In DNA form, the CDR3 reads TGCGCCAGCAGCGGACTAGCGGGAGCCGGAGAGACCCAGTACTTC.

J is TRBJ2-3 and V is TRBV6-5; possibly TRBD1 for D (6 bases). V was cut by 0 bases and J by 2 bases, with 9 bases left in between. CDR3 length: 15 amino acids. CDR1 and CDR2 from the germline V gene are MNHEY and SVGAGI. The CDR3 coding sequence is TGTGCCAGCAGTTACTCGGGGGCTACCACAGATACGCAGTATTTT. Its protein is CASSYSGATTDTQYF.

The rearrangement joins TRBV6-5 to TRBJ2-1; D perhaps matches TRBD1 (6 bases). Germline loops: CDR1 MNHEY, CDR2 SVGAGI. The V gene lost 10 bases and the J gene lost 5 bases, with 15 bases spanning the gap. The CDR3 sequence is 13 residues long. Here the CDR3 DNA reads TGTGCCACGCAACGACAGGTAGACAATGAGCAGTTCTTC. It codes for CATQRQVDNEQFF.

This chain joins TRBV7-2 and TRBJ1-2, with D unresolved. With 5 bases removed from V and 1 base from J, the gap between germline ends came to 11 bases. The CDR3 runs to 14 residues. Per germline, CDR1 SGHTA and CDR2 FQGNSA. The CDR3 coding sequence is TGTGCCAGCAGCGAAGGACGGTTTAACTATGGCTACACCTTC. It codes for CASSEGRFNYGYTF.

This clone was observed a single time. This rearrangement joins TRBV7-3 to TRBJ2-5; TRBD1 aligns across 8 bases. Germline CDR1 and CDR2: SGHTA and FQGTGA. There are 13 residues in the CDR3. V lost 4 bases and J lost 5; bases outside the gene matches: 3. The CDR3 DNA is TGTGCCAGCAGCTGGACAGGGAGGGAGACCCAGTACTTC. Protein: CASSWTGRETQYF.

For this clone: Other nucleotide sequences in the sample specify the same CDR3. The V gene is TRBV5-1, the J gene TRBJ2-7; D not resolved. Germline CDR1 and CDR2: SGHRS and YFSETQ. The CDR3 runs 13 residues. Deletions cut 0 bases from V and 2 bases from J, with 6 bases between. The chain's CDR3 is CASSLEGAYEQYF. CDR3 nucleotide sequence: TGCGCCAGCAGCTTGGAAGGTGCCTACGAGCAGTACTTC.

This chain uses TRBV7-6 with TRBJ2-7, with D maybe TRBD2 (5 bases). Germline V gene data show CDR1 as SGHVS and CDR2 as FNYEAQ. This CDR3 is 15 amino acids long. Trimming took 1 base from V and 2 from J, leaving 12 bases between them. The CDR3 bases are TGTGCCAGCAGCTTAGTTGGTGGGAGTCCCTACGAGCAGTACTTC. This gives the protein CASSLVGGSPYEQYF.

The chain links TRBV6-5 to TRBJ2-3, with D maybe TRBD1 (5 bases). The CDR3 covers 14 residues. The germline gives CDR1 MNHEY, CDR2 SVGAGI. The V gene lost 5 bases and the J gene lost 7 bases, with 16 bases spanning the gap. The CDR3 DNA reads as TGTGCCAGCAGTGTGGATCCAGGGCTAAATACGCAGTATTTT. This sequence encodes CASSVDPGLNTQYF.

The chain has TRBV29-1 and TRBJ2-1, with 11 bases that match TRBD2. The CDR3 runs 16 residues. CDR1 is SQVTM, CDR2 ANQGSEA, per germline. Trimming took 1 base from V and 10 from J; bases not matched to a gene: 12. In DNA form, the CDR3 reads TGCAGCGTTGAAGGACTAGCGGGGCGCCCGGGGGGCGAGCAGTTCTTC. This encodes CSVEGLAGRPGGEQFF.

The chain has TRBV28 and TRBJ2-7; D unresolved. CDR1 and CDR2 from the germline V gene are MDHEN and SYDVKM. Trimming pared 3 bases from V and 0 bases from J, leaving 9 bases between. This CDR3 is built from 14 residues. The CDR3 loop is CASSFTGSSYEQYF. Written as DNA, the CDR3 is TGTGCCAGCAGTTTTACCGGTAGCTCCTACGAGCAGTACTTC.

V is TRBV29-1 and J is TRBJ1-4, with TRBD1 as a possible D gene (5 bases). This CDR3 is 16 amino acids long. V shed 2 bases and J shed 4 bases, with 17 bases lying between them. Per germline, CDR1 SQVTM and CDR2 ANQGSEA. The CDR3 bases are TGCAGCGTTGAACCCCAAGGGCTAGGGGATAATGAAAAACTGTTTTTT. It encodes CSVEPQGLGDNEKLFF.

This clone has a handful of counts. The chain combines TRBV5-1 with TRBJ2-2; tentative D call: TRBD2 (5 bases). The germline gives CDR1 SGHRS, CDR2 YFSETQ. The germline V and J ends were trimmed by 2 bases and 9 bases, with 17 bases remaining between them. The CDR3 spans 15 residues. The CDR3 here is CASSLSWETGRELFF. The CDR3 region has the DNA TGCGCCAGCAGCTTATCATGGGAAACGGGGAGGGAGCTGTTTTTT. Full variable domain (rest looked up from reference TRBV5-1 and TRBJ2-2): KAGVTQTPRYLIKTRGQQVTLSCSPISGHRSVSWYQQTPGQGLQFLFEYFSETQRNKGNFPGRFSGRQFSNSRSEMNVSTLELGDSALYLCASSLSWETGRELFFGEGSRLTVL.

The rearrangement links TRBV7-3 to TRBJ2-2, with D perhaps assigned TRBD1 or TRBD2 (5 bases each). CDR3 length: 16 amino acids. Germline CDR1 and CDR2: SGHTA and FQGTGA. Trimming pared 4 bases from V and 7 bases from J, leaving 19 bases between. CDR3 in amino acids: CASSSQPGRASGELFF. The CDR3, as DNA: TGTGCCAGCAGCTCTCAGCCGGGGCGGGCAAGCGGGGAGCTGTTTTTT.

The chain combines TRBV4-3 with TRBJ1-2; D unresolved. V dropped 0 bases and J dropped 7 bases, with 12 bases sitting between them. The germline gives CDR1 LGHNA, CDR2 YSLEER. This CDR3 is 14 amino acids long. The CDR3 DNA reads as TGCGCCAGCAGCCAAGATATTGGGCGGGCTGGCTACACCTTC. It is translated as CASSQDIGRAGYTF.

The chain carries TRBV6-1 and TRBJ1-4; 9 bases fit TRBD1. J lost 8 bases, V lost 6 bases, and 7 bases had no gene match. Germline V gene data show CDR1 as MNHNS and CDR2 as SASEGT. The CDR3 contains 14 residues. The CDR3 nucleotides are TGTGCCAGCAGGTCCGGGACAGGGTGGGAAAAACTGTTTTTT. Protein product: CASRSGTGWEKLFF.

This clone was detected only a few times. The chain uses TRBV28 and TRBJ2-7, with 9 bases fitting TRBD1. Germline CDR1 MDHEN, CDR2 SYDVKM. V lost 6 bases and J lost 6; bases outside the gene matches: 3. This CDR3 is built from 12 residues. This CDR3 reads CASSPTGGEQYF. The CDR3, as DNA: TGTGCCAGCAGCCCGACAGGGGGCGAGCAGTACTTC. Using reference TRBV28 and TRBJ2-7 for the parts outside the CDR3, the full variable domain is DVKVTQSSRYLVKRTGEKVFLECVQDMDHENMFWYRQDPGLGLRLIYFSYDVKMKEKGDIPEGYSVSREKKERFSLILESASTNQTSMYLCASSPTGGEQYFGPGTRLTVT.

In this sample, this clone turned up a few times. The chain has TRBV28 and TRBJ2-2; a weak D match, TRBD2 (6 bases). Between the trimmed V and J ends, which lost 6 bases and 4 bases, there was a span of 15 bases. The CDR3 consists of 15 residues. CDR1 is MDHEN, CDR2 SYDVKM, per germline. The CDR3 is CASSSSLGGTGELFF. CDR3 coding DNA: TGTGCCAGCAGCTCGAGTCTCGGGGGCACCGGGGAGCTGTTTTTT. Complete variable domain (other parts from reference TRBV28 and TRBJ2-2): DVKVTQSSRYLVKRTGEKVFLECVQDMDHENMFWYRQDPGLGLRLIYFSYDVKMKEKGDIPEGYSVSREKKERFSLILESASTNQTSMYLCASSSSLGGTGELFFGEGSRLTVL.

V is TRBV11-2 and J is TRBJ2-1; a possible D gene is TRBD2 (6 bases). V shed 0 bases and J shed 14 bases, with 14 bases lying between them. Germline V lookup: CDR1 SGHAT, CDR2 FQNNGV. The CDR3 totals 13 residues. The CDR3 loop is CASSLDPVGEEFF. The CDR3 nucleotides are TGTGCCAGCAGCTTAGACCCCGTAGGGGAGGAGTTCTTC.

V usage is TRBV28 and J usage is TRBJ2-1, with 15 bases lining up with TRBD2. The trim removed 4 bases at V and 6 bases at J, leaving 13 bases unmatched. Looked up from germline, CDR1 is MDHEN and CDR2 is SYDVKM. The CDR3 loop spans 19 amino acids. The CDR3 sequence: CASSSLPGLAGGWGNEQFF. The CDR3 nucleotides read TGTGCCAGCAGTTCCCTCCCGGGACTAGCGGGAGGTTGGGGCAATGAGCAGTTCTTC.

The chain carries TRBV28 and TRBJ2-7; no clear D. V lost 7 bases and J 1 base, leaving 11 bases between the germline ends. The CDR3 has 13 residues. Germline V gene data show CDR1 as MDHEN and CDR2 as SYDVKM. The CDR3 sequence is CASTPQISYEQYF. DNA for the CDR3: TGTGCCAGCACGCCACAGATATCCTACGAGCAGTACTTC.

The CDR3 nucleotides read TGCGCCAGCAGCTTGGGACAGGGAGGAGTTCAGACCCAGTACTTC. It codes for CASSLGQGGVQTQYF. The V call is TRBV5-1, the J call TRBJ2-5; D possibly corresponds to TRBD1 (7 bases). CDR1 SGHRS and CDR2 YFSETQ come from the germline V gene. The V and J ends lost 0 bases and 6 bases respectively, with 15 bases between them. The CDR3 contains 15 residues.

Concerning this clone itself: The sample holds other DNA sequences that translate to the same CDR3. The chain employs TRBV30 and TRBJ1-1; D unresolved. The V end was cut by 0 bases, the J end by 3 bases, with 8 bases between. Germline assignment: CDR1 GTSNPN and CDR2 SVGIG (reference sequence). The CDR3 loop spans 13 amino acids. The chain's CDR3 is CAWSVREYTEAFF. As DNA, the CDR3 is TGTGCCTGGAGTGTAAGGGAGTACACTGAAGCTTTCTTT.

This clone was seen a single time. This chain connects TRBV30 to TRBJ1-1, with D uncertain. The germline V and J ends were trimmed by 0 bases and 7 bases, with 6 bases remaining between them. The germline V gene has CDR1 GTSNPN and CDR2 SVGIG (reference sequence). The CDR3 sequence is 11 residues long. CDR3 sequence: CAWSVQLEAFF. CDR3 bases: TGTGCCTGGAGTGTACAACTTGAAGCTTTCTTT.

V usage is TRBV30 and J usage is TRBJ1-4, with D maybe TRBD1 (5 bases). CDR1 and CDR2 from the germline V gene are GTSNPN and SVGIG (reference sequence). The V end lost 2 bases, the J end lost 8 bases, and 21 bases lay between the germline ends. CDR3 size: 16 residues. The CDR3 DNA reads TGTGCCTGGAGTTTCCGGGACGCTTATTCGAAAGAAAAACTGTTTTTT. Encoded protein: CAWSFRDAYSKEKLFF. Full variable domain (missing parts from reference TRBV30 and TRBJ1-4): SQTIHQWPATLVQPVGSPLSLECTVEGTSNPNLYWYRQAAGRGLQLLFYSVGIGQISSEVPQNLSASRPQDRQFILSSKKLLLSDSGFYLCAWSFRDAYSKEKLFFGSGTQLSVL.

The rearrangement links TRBV6-5 to TRBJ2-7, with 8 bases fitting TRBD1. CDR3 length equals 16 residues. With 0 bases clipped from V and 9 bases from J, the junction kept 13 bases outside the gene matches. CDR1 and CDR2 from the germline V gene are MNHEY and SVGAGI. CDR3 coding DNA: TGTGCCAGCAGTTACTCTGCCCGGACAGGGAACTTTAGGCAGTACTTC. Protein sequence: CASSYSARTGNFRQYF.

The chain joins TRBV7-2 to TRBJ2-7; D is uncertain. V was cut by 4 bases and J by 6 bases, with 10 bases left in between. The CDR3 consists of 12 residues. Germline values: CDR1 SGHTA, CDR2 FQGNSA. As DNA, the CDR3 is TGTGCCAGCAGCTCAACCGAGTCCGAGCAGTACTTC. This translates into CASSSTESEQYF. Together with reference TRBV7-2 and TRBJ2-7, the CDR3 gives the full variable domain: GAGVSQSPSNKVTEKGKDVELRCDPISGHTALYWYRQSLGQGLEFLIYFQGNSAPDKSGLPSDRFSAERTGGSVSTLTIQRTQQEDSAVYLCASSSTESEQYFGPGTRLTVT.

The J gene is TRBJ2-7, the V gene TRBV7-3; TRBD2 is a possible D gene (7 bases). The germline V gene encodes CDR1 SGHTA and CDR2 FQGTGA. Trimming stripped 2 bases from V and 3 bases from J, with 26 bases between. The CDR3 consists of 19 residues. In DNA form, the CDR3 reads TGTGCCAGCAGCTTAGGGACCTTAGGGGGTCGGCGGGAGCGCTACGAGCAGTACTTC. Its translation is CASSLGTLGGRRERYEQYF. Looking up the rest from reference TRBV7-3 and TRBJ2-7 gives the full variable domain: GAGVSQTPSNKVTEKGKYVELRCDPISGHTALYWYRQSLGQGPEFLIYFQGTGAADDSGLPNDRFFAVRPEGSVSTLKIQRTERGDSAVYLCASSLGTLGGRRERYEQYFGPGTRLTVT.

The chain uses TRBV27 and TRBJ2-7; possibly TRBD1 or TRBD2 for D (5 bases each). Trimming shortened V by 3 bases and J by 3 bases, and 9 bases separated the two germline ends. CDR1 is MNHEY and CDR2 is SMNVEV in the germline V gene (reference sequence). The CDR3 totals 13 residues. This CDR3 is CASSLRGNYEQYF. The CDR3 DNA reads as TGTGCCAGCAGTTTGAGGGGAAACTACGAGCAGTACTTC.

This clone was seen a single time. The chain uses TRBV19 and TRBJ2-7; 7 positions match TRBD1. Germline V gene sequence: CDR1 LNHDA, CDR2 SQIVND (reference sequence). The CDR3 extends over 15 amino acids. V was clipped by 4 bases and J by 2 bases; unmatched bases: 8. DNA for the CDR3: TGTGCCAGTAGTAGAGCCGGGACAGTCACCTACGAGCAGTACTTC. Protein product: CASSRAGTVTYEQYF.

The V gene is TRBV5-1, the J gene TRBJ2-5; possible D gene TRBD1, 5 bases. CDR1 SGHRS and CDR2 YFSETQ come from the germline V gene. This CDR3 is 14 amino acids long. Trimming took 4 bases from V and 5 from J, leaving 15 bases between them. CDR3: CASSAYRSGETQYF. The CDR3 DNA reads as TGCGCCAGCAGCGCATACAGGAGTGGGGAGACCCAGTACTTC.